One sample yielded the 5 T cell receptor beta chains listed below, sequenced in a study of Ad26.COV2.S vaccination and SARS-CoV-2 variants. Clones were read by immunoSEQ multiplex PCR, and TCRdb kept only the in-frame ones, dropping some. The repertoire includes about 410,000 clones, about nine tenths of them detected once, and under 2% sits in the top ten. Treatment defined: roughly 20 received Ad26.COV2.S at low or high dose, single or two shots; roughly 5 received placebo; per-sample allocation not given. Following the first vaccine or placebo injection, samples were taken on day 63. Material: peripheral blood, obtained in a trial of Ad26.COV2.S vaccine versus placebo. These receptors all come from a person aged 18 to 65 who received the Ad26.COV2.S COVID-19 vaccine or a placebo.

The chain recombines TRBV11-2 with TRBJ2-1, with 11 bases aligning to TRBD2. This CDR3 has 19 amino acids. The junction had 12 bases not matched to a gene; V was cut back by 1 base and J by 4 bases. CDR1 SGHAT and CDR2 FQNNGV come from the germline V gene. The CDR3 DNA follows: TGTGCCAGCAGCTTAGTCGTTAGCGGGAGGGCCGGGGTATACAATGAGCAGTTCTTC. Its translation: CASSLVVSGRAGVYNEQFF.

The rearrangement links TRBV20-1 to TRBJ2-5, with TRBD1 identical over 7 bases. Germline assignment: CDR1 DFQATT and CDR2 SNEGSKA (reference sequence). This CDR3 comprises 13 residues. V shed 3 bases and J 4 bases; nucleotides not matched to a gene: 5. In DNA, the CDR3 is TGCAGTGCTAGTAAGGGGGCGAGAGAGACCCAGTACTTC. It encodes CSASKGARETQYF.

This rearrangement joins TRBV6-2 or TRBV6-3 to TRBJ1-6; tentatively, D is TRBD1 (5 bases). V was pared by 5 bases and J by 9 bases, with 14 bases between. From germline, CDR1 is MNHEY and CDR2 SVGEGT. The CDR3 is made up of 14 amino acids. CDR3 in amino acids: CASSPRRGSSPLHF. The CDR3 DNA reads as TGTGCCAGCAGTCCCCGAAGGGGTAGTTCACCCCTCCACTTT.

V and J are TRBV18 and TRBJ2-1; 14 nucleotides match TRBD2. CDR1 and CDR2 from the germline V gene are KGHSH and LQKENI. V trimming: 3 bases; J trimming: 6 bases; junction bases outside the gene matches: 1. The CDR3 is 15 residues long. The CDR3 coding sequence is TGTGCCAGCTCACCGACTAGCGGGAGGGGCAATGAGCAGTTCTTC. Amino acids: CASSPTSGRGNEQFF.

J is TRBJ2-7 and V is TRBV18, with D unresolved. CDR3 length: 13 residues. Germline CDR1 KGHSH, CDR2 LQKENI. V lost 6 bases, J lost 1 base, and 10 bases lay in between. CDR3 coding DNA: TGTGCCAGCTCTCCCGACGGTTCCTACGAGCAGTACTTC. Amino acid sequence: CASSPDGSYEQYF.